This TCR beta chain was recorded in a study of beta chain features in type 1 diabetes. Overall study results and limits: TCRB CDR3s from Type 1 diabetes patients were moderately but significantly shorter in all four CD4+ subsets.

To note about this clone: As yet, its antigen is unknown.

The entirety of the isolated RNA underwent reverse transcription, so expressed TCRB transcripts were sequenced. Sequenced naive, central memory and regulatory T cell samples produced an average of about 3.57 million reads. Libraries were prepared by immunoSEQ multiplex PCR; TCRdb keeps only in-frame clonotypes and omits some of them. The sample comprises roughly 160,000 clones, around 7.8% of which are singletons, and around 0.94% rests with the top ten. V gave up 0 bases and J gave up 6 bases, with 4 bases separating them. Germline values: CDR1 MNHNY, CDR2 SVGAGI (reference sequence). This CDR3 has 12 amino acids.

The chain uses TRBV6-6 and TRBJ2-3; no reliable D call. This receptor was obtained from a woman aged 40 to 50 with type 1 diabetes. Input material: central memory CD4+ T cells from blood. The CDR3 DNA sequence: TGTGCCAGCAGTTACTCGAGGGATACGCAGTATTTT. This translates into CASSYSRDTQYF.